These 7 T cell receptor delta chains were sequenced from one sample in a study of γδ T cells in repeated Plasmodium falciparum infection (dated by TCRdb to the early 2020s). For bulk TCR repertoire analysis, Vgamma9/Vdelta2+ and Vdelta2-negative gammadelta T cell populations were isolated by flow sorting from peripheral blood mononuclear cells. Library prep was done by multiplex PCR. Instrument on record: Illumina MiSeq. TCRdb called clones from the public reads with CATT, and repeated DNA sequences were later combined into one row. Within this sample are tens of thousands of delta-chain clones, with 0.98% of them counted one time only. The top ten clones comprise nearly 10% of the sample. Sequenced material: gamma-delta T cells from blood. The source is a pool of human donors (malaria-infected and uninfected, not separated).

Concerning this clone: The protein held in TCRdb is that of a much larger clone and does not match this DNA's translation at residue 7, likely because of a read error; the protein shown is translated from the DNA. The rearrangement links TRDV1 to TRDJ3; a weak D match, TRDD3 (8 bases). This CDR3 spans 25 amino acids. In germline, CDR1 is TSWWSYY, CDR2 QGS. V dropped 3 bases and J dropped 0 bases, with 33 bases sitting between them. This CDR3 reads CALGDPMFLQGDNRADSWDTRQMFF. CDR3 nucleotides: TGTGCTCTTGGGGATCCAATGTTCCTACAGGGGGATAACCGTGCGGACTCCTGGGACACCCGACAGATGTTTTTC.

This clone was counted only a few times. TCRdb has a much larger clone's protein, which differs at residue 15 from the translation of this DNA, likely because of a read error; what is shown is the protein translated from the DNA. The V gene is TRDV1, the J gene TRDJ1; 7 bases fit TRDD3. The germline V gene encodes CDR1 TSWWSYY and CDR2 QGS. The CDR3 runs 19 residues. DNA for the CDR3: TGTGCTCTTGGGTCCTGTAAGTGGGGGACCCGGGGGTACACCGGTAAACTCATCTTT. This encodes CALGSCKWGTRGYTGKLIF.

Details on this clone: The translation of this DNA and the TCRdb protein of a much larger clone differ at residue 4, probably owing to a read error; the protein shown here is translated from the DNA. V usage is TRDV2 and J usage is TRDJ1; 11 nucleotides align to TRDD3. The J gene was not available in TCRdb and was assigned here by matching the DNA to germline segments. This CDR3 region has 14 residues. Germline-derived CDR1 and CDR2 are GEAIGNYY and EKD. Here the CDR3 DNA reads TGTGCCTGTAACACAATGGGGGATACGCATAAACTCATCTTT. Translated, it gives CACNTMGDTHKLIF.

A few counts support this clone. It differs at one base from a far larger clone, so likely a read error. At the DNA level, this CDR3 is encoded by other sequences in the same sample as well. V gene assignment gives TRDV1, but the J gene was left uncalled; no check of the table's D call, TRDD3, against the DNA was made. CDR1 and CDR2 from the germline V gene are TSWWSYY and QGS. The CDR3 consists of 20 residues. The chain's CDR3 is CALGASLLAFLYPYTDKLIF. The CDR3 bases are TGTGCTCTTGGGGCATCCCTACTCGCCTTCCTCTACCCCTACACCGATAAGCTCATCTTT.

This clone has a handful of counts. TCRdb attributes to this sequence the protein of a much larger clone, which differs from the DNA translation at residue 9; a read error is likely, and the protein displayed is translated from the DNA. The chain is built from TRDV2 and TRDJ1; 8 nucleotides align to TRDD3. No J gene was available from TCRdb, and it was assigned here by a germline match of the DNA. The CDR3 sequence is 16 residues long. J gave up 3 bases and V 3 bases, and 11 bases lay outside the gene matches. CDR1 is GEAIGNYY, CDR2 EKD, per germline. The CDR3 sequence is CACDFIRGIGSDKLIF. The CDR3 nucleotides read TGTGCCTGTGACTTTATACGGGGGATAGGATCCGATAAACTCATCTTT.

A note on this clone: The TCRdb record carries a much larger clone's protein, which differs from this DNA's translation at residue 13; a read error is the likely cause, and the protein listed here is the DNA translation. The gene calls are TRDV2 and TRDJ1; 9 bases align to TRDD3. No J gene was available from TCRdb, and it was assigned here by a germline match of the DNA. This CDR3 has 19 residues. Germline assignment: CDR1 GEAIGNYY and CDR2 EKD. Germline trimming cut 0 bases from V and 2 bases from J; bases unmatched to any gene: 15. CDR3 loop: CACDTVSLPTGGRTDKLIF. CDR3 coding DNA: TGTGCCTGTGACACCGTGAGCCTACCCACTGGGGGACGGACCGATAAACTCATCTTT.

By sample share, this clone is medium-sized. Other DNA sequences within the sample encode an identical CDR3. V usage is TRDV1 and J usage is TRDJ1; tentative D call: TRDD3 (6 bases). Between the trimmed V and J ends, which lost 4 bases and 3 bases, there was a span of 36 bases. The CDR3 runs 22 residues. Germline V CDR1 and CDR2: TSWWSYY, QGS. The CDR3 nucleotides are TGTGCTCTTGGGGGTCCTTCGTATACAAAAAAGGACATGAAGGGGATTCCCGATAAACTCATCTTT. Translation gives CALGGPSYTKKDMKGIPDKLIF.